This T cell receptor (beta chain) was recovered during a study of shared clonotypes between healthy human individuals (dated by TCRdb to 2018 to 2021). Context from the whole study: A few men and a couple of women, aged 18 to 49 years, made up the cohort. Per donor, leukapheresis produced somewhere between about 0.9 and 9.5 billion PBMCs. Libraries were prepared and TCR repertoires were sequenced by different laboratories using diverse techniques, in order to increase sequencing depth and limit assay-specific biases. For each donor, CD4 naive and CD4 memory were each given three plates, CD8 naive was given two plates, and CD8 memory was given one plate. Blood TCR repertoires of several healthy adults were deeply sequenced to estimate repertoire size and the extent of clonotype sharing between individuals.

CD8 naive samples were obtained by positive selection for CCR7 among CD45RO-negative cells, yielding a CD45RA+CCR7+ population from which TemRA cells were excluded. The donors were healthy, HIV-negative adults who had no recently reported acute infections or vaccinations. Only Caucasian adults living in Nashville, Tennessee, USA were represented among the donors. Blood was collected by leukapheresis, and PBMCs were isolated by Ficoll-Histopaque density gradient centrifugation and then cryopreserved in liquid nitrogen vapor phase. Purity and quantity of every magnetically sorted T cell population were checked by analytical flow cytometry. Genomic DNA was isolated from each sorted fraction and quantified by UV absorbance on a Nanodrop 2000c. In the germline V gene (reference sequence), CDR1 corresponds to SGHNT and CDR2 to YYREEE. Inclusive of the bounding cysteine and phenylalanine, the CDR3 is 14 residues long. Of the read, only the CDR3 DNA is kept; its 42 bases are in frame from base 1. The germline ends are 10 bases apart after V is trimmed by 2 bases and J by 2 bases.

As for this clone: There is no known antigen for this receptor. Base-call qualities are not available, and no considerably larger clone is one nucleotide away.

Overall results and qualifications from the work: Larger estimated clonotype richness was generally found for naive subsets than for memory subsets. The small number of donors limited the genetic and exposure-history diversity represented. Based on pairwise subsampling, the degree of clonotype sharing among donors was expected to be affected by sequencing depth. Across a few donors, about 4.5% of naive CD4, roughly 3.3% of naive CD8, about 2.3% of memory CD4, and 0.4% of memory CD8 clonotypes were shared. Rarefaction of sorted-subset datasets indicated incomplete sequencing despite the large sequencing depth. Only blood was sampled, and tissue TCR repertoires likely differ from those in blood. Compared with non-shared clonotypes, clonotypes shared by all four sorted-subset donors had higher generation probabilities.

Using the deep immunoSEQ assay, TCR CDR3 regions were amplified from genomic DNA by multiplex PCR. For each cell subset, the extracted genomic DNA was distributed evenly across all wells of several immunoSEQ 96-well plates, and each plate served as one replicate. For sorted subsets, around 0.2 ug of genomic DNA, equivalent to around 31,000 T cell genomes, went into each replicate PCR. Purified libraries were quantified with a Qubit 3.0 fluorometer, sized on a Bioanalyzer 2100, and re-quantified with the KAPA Library Quantification kit. A separate single-read 150-cycle Illumina NextSeq 550 flow cell was used to sequence each immunoSEQ 96-well plate. In the paper's pipeline: The immunoSEQ output contained only junctional sequences without quality scores, so filtering could not match that applied to full-length reads. Sequences were annotated with PyIR, a Python wrapper for IgBLAST v1.9, using IMGT germline references to assign V/J genes and CDR3. Any read was removed if the V/J assignment was weak (E-value above 1e-6), the CDR3 was missing, or the read contained stop codons, out-of-frame junctions, or ambiguous translated residues. V3J clonotypes were defined as sequences sharing an identical inferred V gene, J gene, and CDR3 amino acid sequence. Percentage overlap between repertoires was calculated by dividing the number of shared unique clonotypes by the size of the smaller repertoire. RTK rarefaction, the Chao1 estimator, and Recon v2.1 estimates of unobserved clonotypes were used to assess repertoire richness. Generation probabilities for all TCRbeta clonotypes obtained by the gDNA method from a handful of donors were computed using OLGA. TCRdb took over this immuneACCESS table, retaining in-frame rearrangements with V and J assigned. Such tables are incomplete; in checked studies, under half of the missing clones stem from an unresolved V gene, and the remainder is unexplained. Clone size and V and J calls were adopted from that table, with D and trimming inferred from the DNA. This sample gives about 700,000 clones in total; just over 90% of them show up just once. The ten largest clones represent about 24% of the sample.

The sequence was obtained from a man aged 25 to 45 in good health. The chain joins TRBV5-4 to TRBJ1-2, and perhaps TRBD1 as D gene, on 6 matching bases. The sequenced sample was naive CD8+ T cells sorted from blood. In light of the paper, this sample's cell subset or site label describes: CD45RA+CCR7+. The nucleotides read TGTGCCAGCAGCTTTCGGCAGGGGAACTATGGCTACACCTTC. This sequence encodes CASSFRQGNYGYTF.